These 30 T cell receptor beta chains originate from one sample sequenced in a study of blood T cell repertoires in COVID-19. The method was immunoSEQ multiplex PCR; TCRdb's version includes in-frame clones alone and lacks a portion of them. The table records about 150,000 clones, under 90% of them present only once. Sequences were obtained from peripheral blood. The receptors shown here come from a man aged 55 to 70 with acute or convalescent COVID-19.

The chain carries TRBV5-6 and TRBJ2-5; D may be TRBD1 (6 bases). This CDR3 has 16 amino acids. Trimming stripped 4 bases from V and 4 bases from J, with 20 bases between. Germline assignment: CDR1 SGHDT and CDR2 YYEEEE. The CDR3 DNA follows: TGTGCCAGCAGCCCCTTTGACAGGATTGGGGGAGAGACCCAGTACTTC. Protein product: CASSPFDRIGGETQYF.

The chain is built from TRBV5-6 and TRBJ2-5; 9 positions agree with TRBD1. With 0 bases clipped from V and 5 bases from J, the junction kept 2 bases outside the gene matches. Germline V gene data show CDR1 as SGHDT and CDR2 as YYEEEE. The CDR3 spans 14 residues. The CDR3 DNA is TGTGCCAGCAGCTTGGGACAGGGGGTGGAGACCCAGTACTTC. Translated, it gives CASSLGQGVETQYF.

CDR3 sequence (DNA): TGTGCCAGCAGTTACTCTCTGGTGAGCGAGCAGTACTTC. Protein: CASSYSLVSEQYF. The V and J genes are TRBV6-5 and TRBJ2-7; no clear D. Trimming took off 0 bases at V and 6 bases at J, with 9 bases between the two ends. This CDR3 has 13 residues. Germline CDR1 and CDR2: MNHEY and SVGAGI.

The chain links TRBV18 to TRBJ2-1; 11 positions agree with TRBD2. V trimming: 5 bases; J trimming: 8 bases; junction bases outside the gene matches: 8. The CDR3 runs 15 residues. The germline V gene has CDR1 KGHSH and CDR2 LQKENI. This CDR3 is CASSTTSGIIDEQFF. CDR3 nucleotide sequence: TGTGCCAGCTCAACGACTAGCGGGATTATCGATGAGCAGTTCTTC.

The V call is TRBV18, the J call TRBJ1-1; 8 bases match TRBD1. Trimming at V came to 3 bases and at J to 4 bases, leaving 4 bases not matched to a gene. The CDR3 totals 14 residues. Looked up from germline, CDR1 is KGHSH and CDR2 is LQKENI. CDR3 nucleotides: TGTGCCAGCTCACCTGGGACAGGCGCCACTGAAGCTTTCTTT. It is translated as CASSPGTGATEAFF. Supplemented by reference TRBV18 and TRBJ1-1, the full variable domain reads NAGVMQNPRHLVRRRGQEARLRCSPMKGHSHVYWYRQLPEEGLKFMVYLQKENIIDESGMPKERFSAEFPKEGPSILRIQQVVRGDSAAYFCASSPGTGATEAFFGQGTRLTVV.

This clone was observed once. The chain carries TRBV7-2 and TRBJ2-1; 12 bases fit TRBD2. The germline gives CDR1 SGHTA, CDR2 FQGNSA. This CDR3 has 18 residues. The V segment lost 6 bases and the J segment 6 bases; nucleotides outside the gene matches: 15. The CDR3 protein is CASREETSGSRGGNEQFF. The CDR3 nucleotides are TGTGCCAGCAGAGAGGAGACTAGCGGGAGCCGGGGGGGCAATGAGCAGTTCTTC.

The chain has TRBV10-3 and TRBJ1-2; D is perhaps TRBD1 (6 bases). Deletions cut 8 bases from V and 9 bases from J, with 13 bases between. Germline values: CDR1 ENHRY, CDR2 SYGVKD. The CDR3 extends over 11 amino acids. The CDR3 loop reads CAIANRDRYTF. CDR3 coding DNA: TGTGCCATCGCAAACAGGGACCGCTACACCTTC.

The chain carries TRBV10-3 and TRBJ1-6; D ambiguous. Germline CDR1 and CDR2: ENHRY and SYGVKD. This CDR3 comprises 13 residues. Trimming cost V 2 bases and J 10 bases, with 9 bases left between them. For the CDR3, the DNA is TGTGCCATCAGTGAGAGAGCGAACTCACCCCTCCACTTT. Protein product: CAISERANSPLHF.

This rearrangement joins TRBV6-5 to TRBJ1-2; D is perhaps TRBD1 (5 bases). With 6 bases removed from V and 1 base from J, the gap between germline ends came to 9 bases. This CDR3 spans 13 amino acids. Germline V gene data show CDR1 as MNHEY and CDR2 as SVGAGI. CDR3 sequence reads: CASRRGLNYGYTF. In nucleotides, the CDR3 is TGTGCCAGCAGGAGGGGACTTAACTATGGCTACACCTTC.

The chain employs TRBV2 and TRBJ2-7; TRBD2 matches at 8 bases. J lost 3 bases, V lost 8 bases, and 6 bases had no gene match. Germline values: CDR1 SNHLY, CDR2 FYNNEI. The CDR3 is 13 residues long. CDR3 bases: TGTGCCAGCCGAGCGGGAGTCTTCTACGAGCAGTACTTC. Its protein product is CASRAGVFYEQYF.

The rearrangement uses TRBV5-4 and TRBJ1-2; TRBD1 aligns across 9 bases. The germline CDR1 and CDR2 sequences are SGHNT and YYREEE (reference sequence). After removal of 6 bases from V and 4 bases from J, the junction contained 10 bases not matched to a gene. The CDR3 consists of 15 residues. In DNA, the CDR3 is TGTGCCAGCACCAACGGGGGGACAGGGACCTATGGCTACACCTTC. Its protein product is CASTNGGTGTYGYTF.

V is TRBV27 and J is TRBJ1-2; D is unclear. Between the trimmed V and J ends, which lost 6 bases and 4 bases, there was a span of 9 bases. CDR3 length equals 12 residues. Germline CDR1 is MNHEY and CDR2 is SMNVEV (reference sequence). The chain's CDR3 is CASSLSGYGYTF. The CDR3 DNA reads as TGTGCCAGCAGCCTCTCGGGCTATGGCTACACCTTC.

This chain joins TRBV6-5 and TRBJ1-3; a possible D gene is TRBD1 (5 bases). The CDR3 runs 13 residues. The V end lost 6 bases, the J end lost 4 bases, and 10 bases lay between the germline ends. In germline, CDR1 is MNHEY, CDR2 SVGAGI. For the CDR3, the DNA is TGTGCCAGCAGCGGTTCAGGGGGAAACACCATATATTTT. Its protein is CASSGSGGNTIYF.

The V call is TRBV9, the J call TRBJ1-2, with 8 positions matching TRBD1. This CDR3 region has 15 residues. Germline V lookup: CDR1 SGDLS, CDR2 YYNGEE. The junction had 5 bases not matched to a gene; V was cut back by 0 bases and J by 4 bases. CDR3 sequence (DNA): TGTGCCAGCAGCGTAGACGGGACAGGCTTCTATGGCTACACCTTC. Encoded protein: CASSVDGTGFYGYTF.

This clone was found a few times. The V call is TRBV7-2, the J call TRBJ2-7; 8 nucleotides agree with TRBD2. J gave up 3 bases and V 2 bases, and 6 bases lay outside the gene matches. Germline V lookup: CDR1 SGHTA, CDR2 FQGNSA. CDR3 length: 15 amino acids. CDR3 amino acids: CASSLWVSGVYEQYF. Written as DNA, the CDR3 is TGTGCCAGCAGCTTATGGGTTAGCGGGGTCTACGAGCAGTACTTC.

V and J are TRBV6-1 and TRBJ2-5, with 11 bases identical to TRBD1. In germline, CDR1 is MNHNS, CDR2 SASEGT. The CDR3 has 16 residues. Trimming removed 1 base from V and 5 bases from J; junction bases left unmatched: 6. Written as DNA, the CDR3 is TGTGCCAGCAGTGAAGAAGGACAGGGGGCCTGGGAGACCCAGTACTTC. Amino acids: CASSEEGQGAWETQYF.

This rearrangement joins TRBV28 to TRBJ1-2, with a tentative D call TRBD1 (5 bases). V was pared by 5 bases and J by 4 bases, with 20 bases between. This CDR3 region has 16 residues. In germline, CDR1 is MDHEN, CDR2 SYDVKM. The CDR3 region is CASSPPGGSGAYGYTF. CDR3 in DNA: TGTGCCAGCAGTCCCCCGGGGGGGTCGGGAGCCTATGGCTACACCTTC.

The rearrangement uses TRBV25-1 and TRBJ2-3, with D unresolved. Between the trimmed V and J ends, which lost 3 bases and 6 bases, there was a span of 13 bases. CDR3 size: 14 residues. Germline V gives CDR1 MGHDK, CDR2 SYGVNS. The CDR3: CASSDTILWDTQYF. The CDR3 DNA reads as TGTGCCAGCAGTGACACCATACTGTGGGATACGCAGTATTTT. Complete variable domain (other parts from reference TRBV25-1 and TRBJ2-3): EADIYQTPRYLVIGTGKKITLECSQTMGHDKMYWYQQDPGMELHLIHYSYGVNSTEKGDLSSESTVSRIRTEHFPLTLESARPSHTSQYLCASSDTILWDTQYFGPGTRLTVL.

The chain has TRBV27 and TRBJ2-7; 9 bases are shared with TRBD1. Per the germline V gene, CDR1 is MNHEY and CDR2 is SMNVEV (reference sequence). The trim removed 4 bases at V and 3 bases at J, leaving 7 bases unmatched. This CDR3 has 15 amino acids. Written as DNA, the CDR3 is TGTGCCAGCAGTTCCCTTGGGACAGGGATCTACGAGCAGTACTTC. Translation gives CASSSLGTGIYEQYF.

This sequence joins TRBV5-4 and TRBJ2-5; TRBD1 aligns across 7 bases. This CDR3 contains 12 residues. CDR1 is SGHNT and CDR2 is YYREEE in the germline V gene (reference sequence). As DNA, the CDR3 is TGTGCAAAGGGGGCGCTGGGAGAGACCCAGTACTTC. Protein sequence: CAKGALGETQYF.

The chain carries TRBV6-4 and TRBJ1-5, with a possible D match to TRBD1 (5 bases). V dropped 0 bases and J dropped 9 bases, with 9 bases sitting between them. CDR1 MRHNA and CDR2 SNTAGT come from the germline V gene. The CDR3 loop spans 13 amino acids. The CDR3: CASSDSGGGPQHF. CDR3 nucleotides: TGTGCCAGCAGTGACTCCGGGGGGGGGCCCCAGCATTTT.

V usage is TRBV7-2 and J usage is TRBJ2-5; D is undetermined. In germline, CDR1 is SGHTA, CDR2 FQGNSA. V lost 5 bases and J 5 bases, leaving 15 bases between the germline ends. The CDR3 has 14 residues. The CDR3 here is CASSRRVSRETQYF. The CDR3 bases are TGTGCCAGCAGCCGGAGAGTTAGTCGGGAGACCCAGTACTTC.

The V gene is TRBV12-3 or TRBV12-4, the J gene TRBJ2-7, with D perhaps TRBD2 (6 bases). Trimming pared 3 bases from V and 5 bases from J, leaving 11 bases between. There are 13 residues in the CDR3. In nucleotides, the CDR3 is TGTGCCAGCAGTTTGATGCGGGGAAACGAGCAGTACTTC. Residues: CASSLMRGNEQYF.

In DNA, the CDR3 is TGTGCCAGCAGCGTAGGTACCGGGAGCCACGAGCAGTACTTC. As protein: CASSVGTGSHEQYF. The chain employs TRBV9 and TRBJ2-7, with TRBD2 as a possible D gene (6 bases). Trimming took off 0 bases at V and 5 bases at J, with 12 bases between the two ends. Germline CDR1 reads SGDLS; CDR2 reads YYNGEE. This CDR3 is built from 14 residues. The variable domain in full, with the rest retrieved from reference TRBV9 and TRBJ2-7, is DSGVTQTPKHLITATGQRVTLRCSPRSGDLSVYWYQQSLDQGLQFLIQYYNGEERAKGNILERFSAQQFPDLHSELNLSSLELGDSALYFCASSVGTGSHEQYFGPGTRLTVT.

This clone has only one observation. The chain is built from TRBV30 and TRBJ2-7; D is unresolved. The CDR3 is 13 amino acids. Looked up from germline, CDR1 is GTSNPN and CDR2 is SVGIG (reference sequence). Trimming cost V 2 bases and J 0 bases, with 8 bases left between them. The CDR3 DNA follows: TGTGCCTGGAGTCCAAACTTCTCCTACGAGCAGTACTTC. Translating it yields CAWSPNFSYEQYF.

The V gene is TRBV4-2, the J gene TRBJ2-7, with a weak D call TRBD2 (6 bases). The V end was cut by 4 bases, the J end by 3 bases, with 16 bases between. CDR1 and CDR2 from the germline V gene are LGHNA and YNFKEQ. The CDR3 contains 15 residues. CDR3 loop: CASSPERGRSYEQYF. DNA for the CDR3: TGTGCCAGCAGCCCCGAACGGGGGAGAAGCTACGAGCAGTACTTC.

The sample holds a few counts of this clone. The chain uses TRBV18 and TRBJ2-7, with 8 positions matching TRBD1. With V trimmed by 3 bases and J by 1 base, 8 bases remained unmatched. The CDR3 has 16 residues. Per the germline V gene, CDR1 is KGHSH and CDR2 is LQKENI. The CDR3 DNA is TGTGCCAGCTCACCGATGGGACAGGCGTTTTCCTACGAGCAGTACTTC. This gives the protein CASSPMGQAFSYEQYF.

The rearrangement uses TRBV6-5 and TRBJ1-3, with D perhaps TRBD1 (5 bases). The CDR3 covers 15 residues. Trimming pared 6 bases from V and 3 bases from J, leaving 15 bases between. Germline V CDR1 and CDR2: MNHEY, SVGAGI. The CDR3 nucleotides are TGTGCCAGCAGCCCGGGACGCGGGGTTGGAAACACCATATATTTT. It is translated as CASSPGRGVGNTIYF.

The gene calls are TRBV24-1 and TRBJ2-3, with a tentative D call TRBD2 (6 bases). The CDR3 is made up of 14 amino acids. V lost 5 bases and J 0 bases, leaving 8 bases between the germline ends. Looked up from germline, CDR1 is KGHDR and CDR2 is SFDVKD. Written as DNA, the CDR3 is TGTGCCACCAGTGCCGGGACTAGCACAGATACGCAGTATTTT. It codes for CATSAGTSTDTQYF.

The V and J genes are TRBV7-2 and TRBJ1-5, with TRBD1 identical over 9 bases. V lost 1 base and J lost 6; bases outside the gene matches: 4. The germline gives CDR1 SGHTA, CDR2 FQGNSA. This CDR3 is 15 amino acids long. In DNA form, the CDR3 reads TGTGCCAGCAGCTTAGGTACAGGGGGCGGTCAGCCCCAGCATTTT. Protein product: CASSLGTGGGQPQHF.